These T cell receptor beta chains were read from a single sample in a study of blood T cells in healthy people across ages. Using its own MiXCR run on the 5' RACE reads, TCRdb lists one record per CDR3 protein. The sample holds 750,000 to 950,000 distinct CDR3 sequences; 25% to 30% are singletons and the top ten take about 3%. The same data also contributed to another study, on T cells of mothers and their children.

The specimen sequenced was blood. Receptor source: a boy aged 5 to 17 in good health. Each CDR3 is given with its conserved first and last residue. The order of the fields is D gene, J gene, V gene, clone size, CDR3 protein, CDR3 DNA. A D gene is named only where the DNA matches it firmly. A clone size is listed for some rows: how often the clone was seen (once, few, many), or a class if it is expanded.

D gene: -
J gene: TRBJ1-5
V gene: TRBV3-1
clone size: few
CDR3 protein: CASSQWPRGGSNQPQHF
CDR3 DNA: TGTGCCAGCAGCCAATGGCCTAGGGGGGGTAGCAATCAGCCCCAGCATTTT

D gene: -
J gene: TRBJ2-4
V gene: TRBV5-6
clone size: -
CDR3 protein: CASSRGHRGDIQYF
CDR3 DNA: TGTGCCAGCAGCCGGGGGCATAGGGGGGACATTCAGTACTTC

D gene: -
J gene: TRBJ2-7
V gene: TRBV20-1
clone size: few
CDR3 protein: CSAREEVSYEQYF
CDR3 DNA: TGCAGTGCTAGAGAGGAGGTCTCCTACGAGCAGTACTTC

D gene: -
J gene: TRBJ2-5
V gene: TRBV7-8
clone size: many
CDR3 protein: CASSPRKGLNQETQYF
CDR3 DNA: TGTGCCAGCAGCCCCCGGAAAGGACTTAACCAAGAGACCCAGTACTTC

D gene: -
J gene: TRBJ1-4
V gene: TRBV30
clone size: few
CDR3 protein: CAWSGEKLFF
CDR3 DNA: TGTGCCTGGAGTGGTGAAAAACTGTTTTTT

D gene: -
J gene: TRBJ1-2
V gene: TRBV6-2/TRBV6-3
clone size: -
CDR3 protein: CASAVGYGYTF
CDR3 DNA: TGTGCCAGCGCGGTTGGATATGGCTACACCTTC

D gene: -
J gene: TRBJ1-2
V gene: TRBV7-9
clone size: -
CDR3 protein: CASTPDGVGGYTF
CDR3 DNA: TGTGCCAGCACCCCGGACGGGGTGGGAGGCTACACCTTC

D gene: TRBD2
J gene: TRBJ2-3
V gene: TRBV5-1
clone size: -
CDR3 protein: CASSPGLARDTQYF
CDR3 DNA: TGCGCCAGCAGCCCGGGACTAGCGAGAGATACGCAGTATTTT

D gene: TRBD2
J gene: TRBJ2-3
V gene: TRBV7-9
clone size: many
CDR3 protein: CASSSSGDTQYF
CDR3 DNA: TGTGCCAGCAGTTCTAGCGGGGATACGCAGTATTTT

D gene: TRBD2
J gene: TRBJ2-5
V gene: TRBV14
clone size: many
CDR3 protein: CASSPLLAGSETQYF
CDR3 DNA: TGCGCCAGCAGCCCCCTACTAGCGGGGTCGGAGACCCAGTACTTC

D gene: TRBD1
J gene: TRBJ1-5
V gene: TRBV12-3/TRBV12-4
clone size: -
CDR3 protein: CASSLGTGWDQPQHF
CDR3 DNA: TGTGCCAGCAGTCTAGGGACAGGGTGGGATCAGCCCCAGCATTTT

D gene: -
J gene: TRBJ2-5
V gene: TRBV5-1
clone size: -
CDR3 protein: CASSLVPRGSQETQYF
CDR3 DNA: TGCGCCAGCAGCTTGGTTCCACGGGGGAGCCAAGAGACCCAGTACTTC

D gene: -
J gene: TRBJ2-4
V gene: TRBV12-3/TRBV12-4
clone size: few
CDR3 protein: CASSFLGGSKNIQYF
CDR3 DNA: TGTGCCAGCAGTTTCCTTGGGGGGTCCAAAAACATTCAGTACTTC

D gene: -
J gene: TRBJ2-7
V gene: TRBV20-1
clone size: -
CDR3 protein: CSARSVASYEQYF
CDR3 DNA: TGCAGTGCTAGGAGCGTAGCCTCCTACGAGCAGTACTTC

D gene: -
J gene: TRBJ2-5
V gene: TRBV20-1
clone size: -
CDR3 protein: CSARSTGGEETQYF
CDR3 DNA: TGCAGTGCTAGGTCAACAGGGGGGGAAGAGACCCAGTACTTC

D gene: TRBD1
J gene: TRBJ2-2
V gene: TRBV11-2
clone size: -
CDR3 protein: CASSLGQGLNTGELFF
CDR3 DNA: TGTGCCAGCAGCCTCGGACAGGGGCTTAACACCGGGGAGCTGTTTTTT

D gene: -
J gene: TRBJ2-4
V gene: TRBV12-5
clone size: few
CDR3 protein: CASGLSAFKNIQYF
CDR3 DNA: TGTGCTAGTGGTTTGTCGGCCTTCAAAAACATTCAGTACTTC

D gene: TRBD1
J gene: TRBJ2-1
V gene: TRBV19
clone size: few
CDR3 protein: CASRLRDSSYNEQFF
CDR3 DNA: TGTGCCAGTAGACTCCGGGACAGCTCCTACAATGAGCAGTTCTTC

D gene: -
J gene: TRBJ2-7
V gene: TRBV29-1
clone size: few
CDR3 protein: CSVAVATYEQYF
CDR3 DNA: TGCAGCGTTGCTGTGGCCACCTACGAGCAGTACTTC

D gene: TRBD1
J gene: TRBJ1-2
V gene: TRBV20-1
clone size: once
CDR3 protein: CSAREGQGDSNYGYTF
CDR3 DNA: TGCAGTGCTAGAGAAGGCCAGGGGGACTCTAACTATGGCTACACCTTC

D gene: -
J gene: TRBJ2-4
V gene: TRBV5-1
clone size: few
CDR3 protein: CASSLAGPIGDIQYF
CDR3 DNA: TGCGCCAGCAGCTTGGCGGGGCCCATCGGAGACATTCAGTACTTC

D gene: -
J gene: TRBJ2-7
V gene: TRBV2
clone size: -
CDR3 protein: CASSDFGVSYEQYF
CDR3 DNA: TGTGCCAGCAGTGATTTCGGGGTCTCCTACGAGCAGTACTTC

D gene: -
J gene: TRBJ1-1
V gene: TRBV6-5
clone size: -
CDR3 protein: CASSYSSGVVTEAFF
CDR3 DNA: TGTGCCAGCAGTTACTCATCAGGGGTGGTCACTGAAGCTTTCTTT

D gene: -
J gene: TRBJ1-1
V gene: TRBV5-1
clone size: -
CDR3 protein: CASSLSGERAFF
CDR3 DNA: TGCGCCAGCAGCTTGAGCGGGGAAAGGGCTTTCTTT

D gene: -
J gene: TRBJ2-3
V gene: TRBV19
clone size: few
CDR3 protein: CASSAWTTDTQYF
CDR3 DNA: TGTGCCAGTAGTGCCTGGACAACAGATACGCAGTATTTT

D gene: -
J gene: TRBJ1-2
V gene: TRBV5-1
clone size: few
CDR3 protein: CASSLDKGGYTF
CDR3 DNA: TGCGCCAGCAGCTTGGATAAGGGGGGCTACACCTTC

D gene: -
J gene: TRBJ2-1
V gene: TRBV12-3/TRBV12-4
clone size: few
CDR3 protein: CASSSGGRGSDEQFF
CDR3 DNA: TGTGCCAGCAGTTCCGGGGGACGGGGGAGCGATGAGCAGTTCTTC

D gene: TRBD2
J gene: TRBJ2-5
V gene: TRBV11-2
clone size: few
CDR3 protein: CASSPSAGRGGQETQYF
CDR3 DNA: TGTGCCAGCAGCCCCTCAGCCGGGCGGGGGGGCCAAGAGACCCAGTACTTC

D gene: -
J gene: TRBJ2-7
V gene: TRBV12-3/TRBV12-4
clone size: few
CDR3 protein: CASSQRYEQYF
CDR3 DNA: TGTGCCAGCAGTCAGAGGTACGAGCAGTACTTC

D gene: TRBD2
J gene: TRBJ2-1
V gene: TRBV12-3/TRBV12-4
clone size: -
CDR3 protein: CASSLRGSGAPPRNEQFF
CDR3 DNA: TGTGCCAGCAGTTTAAGGGGTAGCGGGGCACCCCCTCGTAATGAGCAGTTCTTC

D gene: TRBD2
J gene: TRBJ2-5
V gene: TRBV20-1
clone size: few
CDR3 protein: CSARDGTSGVIQETQYF
CDR3 DNA: TGCAGTGCTAGAGATGGGACTAGCGGGGTCATACAAGAGACCCAGTACTTC

D gene: -
J gene: TRBJ2-7
V gene: TRBV2
clone size: few
CDR3 protein: CASSDGRGPIYEQYF
CDR3 DNA: TGTGCCAGCAGTGACGGCCGGGGGCCGATCTACGAGCAGTACTTC